The 26 T cell receptor beta chains below were found in one sample sequenced in a study of T cells in Graves' hyperthyroidism and ophthalmopathy. RNA transcripts served as the template for amplifying TCR beta CDR3 regions. First-round RT-PCR of the TCR CDR3 relied on the HTBI primer set. TCRdb recomputed calls from the multiplex PCR reads with MiXCR, one row per CDR3 protein. The data contain hundreds of thousands of distinct CDR3 sequences, about 14% of them singletons. The specimen sequenced was blood. The receptors here all came from a woman aged 40 to 49 with Graves' ophthalmopathy.

There are many counts of this clonotype. The rearrangement links TRBV7-8 to TRBJ2-2; D not resolved. The CDR3 has 13 residues. The V gene lost 4 bases and the J gene lost 8 bases, with 11 bases spanning the gap. Germline V gene data show CDR1 as SGHVS and CDR2 as FQNEAQ. The CDR3 loop reads CASSSLRPGELFF. Written as DNA, the CDR3 is TGTGCCAGCAGCTCCCTGCGACCGGGGGAGCTGTTTTTT.

This clonotype appeared many times. This rearrangement joins TRBV7-8 to TRBJ2-2; possible D gene TRBD1, 6 bases. Trimming took 6 bases from V and 4 from J, leaving 15 bases between them. The CDR3 has 15 residues. In germline, CDR1 is SGHVS, CDR2 FQNEAQ. CDR3 region: CASREQGWGTGELFF. CDR3 in DNA: TGTGCCAGCAGAGAACAGGGATGGGGCACCGGGGAGCTGTTTTTT.

The genes are TRBV20-1 and TRBJ2-5, with TRBD1 as a possible D gene (6 bases). The V gene's germline CDR1 is DFQATT and CDR2 SNEGSKA (reference sequence). This CDR3 is built from 14 residues. Trimming cost V 5 bases and J 9 bases, with 22 bases left between them. CDR3 protein: CSAPDRDYPGAQYF. In DNA form, the CDR3 reads TGCAGTGCTCCGGACAGAGACTACCCGGGCGCCCAGTACTTC.

Many counts were recorded for this clonotype. This sequence joins TRBV29-1 and TRBJ1-2; 7 bases line up with TRBD1. Germline V gives CDR1 SQVTM, CDR2 ANQGSEA. V lost 2 bases and J lost 7; bases outside the gene matches: 7. CDR3 size: 13 residues. Here the CDR3 reads CSVEWSDRAGYTF. The CDR3 coding sequence is TGCAGCGTTGAATGGTCCGACAGGGCTGGCTACACCTTC. Combining the CDR3 with reference TRBV29-1 and TRBJ1-2 gives the whole variable domain SAVISQKPSRDICQRGTSLTIQCQVDSQVTMMFWYRQQPGQSLTLIATANQGSEATYESGFVIDKFPISRPNLTFSTLTVSNMSPEDSSIYLCSVEWSDRAGYTFGSGTRLTVV.

The chain recombines TRBV25-1 with TRBJ1-3; 7 bases align to TRBD1. Losses at the gene ends were 3 bases for V and 0 bases for J; bases not matched to a gene: 5. The CDR3 runs to 16 residues. CDR1 is MGHDK and CDR2 is SYGVNS in the germline V gene. CDR3 protein: CASSDQGQSSGNTIYF. In nucleotides, the CDR3 is TGTGCCAGCAGTGACCAGGGACAGAGCTCTGGAAACACCATATATTTT.

This chain links TRBV29-1 with TRBJ1-1, with 8 bases matching TRBD1. CDR3 size: 13 residues. J gave up 3 bases and V 6 bases, and 6 bases lay outside the gene matches. Looked up from germline, CDR1 is SQVTM and CDR2 is ANQGSEA. The CDR3 sequence: CSVRTGMDTEAFF. DNA of the CDR3: TGCAGCGTACGGACAGGGATGGACACTGAAGCTTTCTTT.

The sample holds many counts of this clonotype. CDR3 coding DNA: TGTGCCAGCAGCTTAAACAGGGCTTCGACCGGGGAGCTGTTTTTT. Residues: CASSLNRASTGELFF. The chain employs TRBV11-2 and TRBJ2-2; possible D gene TRBD1, 6 bases. Germline CDR1 and CDR2: SGHAT and FQNNGV. Trimming took 2 bases from V and 5 from J, leaving 12 bases between them. The CDR3 contains 15 residues.

This clonotype was counted many times. This chain links TRBV11-2 with TRBJ2-7; D is perhaps TRBD2 (6 bases). Germline loops: CDR1 SGHAT, CDR2 FQNNGV. Between the trimmed V and J ends, which lost 5 bases and 5 bases, there was a span of 22 bases. The CDR3 totals 16 residues. The CDR3 DNA reads TGTGCCAGCAGCCTCGGAGGGGCGGCACGAGGAAACGAGCAGTACTTC. Translating it yields CASSLGGAARGNEQYF.

This clonotype appeared many times. The genes are TRBV6-2 or TRBV6-3 and TRBJ1-5; 9 bases line up with TRBD1. Germline V CDR1 and CDR2: MNHEY, SVGEGT. Unmatched junction bases numbered 12, after V lost 5 bases and J lost 1 base. CDR3 length equals 18 residues. CDR3 amino acids: CASSPHRGRTISNQPQHF. CDR3 DNA sequence: TGTGCCAGCAGTCCCCACAGGGGGCGGACAATAAGCAATCAGCCCCAGCATTTT.

This clonotype was counted at least ten times. This chain connects TRBV29-1 to TRBJ2-5; D is perhaps TRBD2 (5 bases). The CDR3 is made up of 14 amino acids. V was trimmed by 7 bases and J by 2 bases, leaving 17 bases between them. Germline CDR1 is SQVTM and CDR2 is ANQGSEA. The CDR3 here is CSGGEGEGQETQYF. CDR3 DNA: TGCAGCGGAGGAGAGGGAGAGGGTCAAGAGACCCAGTACTTC.

This chain uses TRBV7-9 with TRBJ2-5, with TRBD1 identical over 8 bases. In germline, CDR1 is SEHNR, CDR2 FQNEAQ (reference sequence). V was pared by 5 bases and J by 2 bases, with 7 bases of the junction left unmatched. The CDR3 length is 15 residues. DNA for the CDR3: TGTGCCAGCAGCCGAACAGGGGGAGCTCAAGAGACCCAGTACTTC. It specifies CASSRTGGAQETQYF.

This clonotype came up many times. CDR3 DNA: TGCGCCAGCAGCGCCGGACAGCCCTACGAGCAGTACTTC. This translates into CASSAGQPYEQYF. This chain links TRBV5-1 with TRBJ2-7; possibly TRBD1 for D (6 bases). Per the germline V gene, CDR1 is SGHRS and CDR2 is YFSETQ. V dropped 4 bases and J dropped 2 bases, with 10 bases sitting between them. The CDR3 totals 13 residues.

This clonotype was counted many times. This sequence joins TRBV6-1 and TRBJ1-4; no clear D gene. The germline gives CDR1 MNHNS, CDR2 SASEGT. The length of the CDR3 is 13 residues. Trimming removed 6 bases from V and 2 bases from J, with 7 bases in between. For the CDR3, the DNA is TGTGCCAGCAGATGGTGGACTAATGAAAAACTGTTTTTT. This codes for CASRWWTNEKLFF.

The CDR3 DNA reads as TGTGCCAGCAGCCGGACGGCAGGGGCGGAGACCCAGTACTTC. Protein sequence: CASSRTAGAETQYF. V is TRBV7-9 and J is TRBJ2-5; perhaps TRBD1 as D (6 bases). This CDR3 comprises 14 residues. The V and J ends lost 5 bases and 5 bases respectively, with 15 bases between them. Germline CDR1 reads SEHNR; CDR2 reads FQNEAQ (reference sequence). The variable domain in full, with the rest retrieved from reference TRBV7-9 and TRBJ2-5, is DTGVSQNPRHKITKRGQNVTFRCDPISEHNRLYWYRQTLGQGPEFLTYFQNEAQLEKSRLLSDRFSAERPKGSFSTLEIQRTEQGDSAMYLCASSRTAGAETQYFGPGTRLLVL.

This clonotype was recorded many times. The CDR3 nucleotides are TGTGCCAGCAGTTTACAGAAGACCGGGGAGCTGTTTTTT. Amino acids: CASSLQKTGELFF. The gene calls are TRBV12-3 or TRBV12-4 and TRBJ2-2; D not resolved. This CDR3 is built from 13 residues. V shed 2 bases and J shed 5 bases, with 6 bases lying between them.

The chain has TRBV20-1 and TRBJ1-1; 9 nucleotides align to TRBD1. CDR1 is DFQATT, CDR2 SNEGSKA, per germline (reference sequence). The trim removed 7 bases at V and 10 bases at J, leaving 7 bases unmatched. The CDR3 extends over 11 amino acids. The CDR3 coding sequence is TGCAGTGGAGAACAGGGGGCGCGAGCTTTCTTT. Encoded protein: CSGEQGARAFF.

The gene calls are TRBV19 and TRBJ2-5, with TRBD1 as a possible D gene (6 bases). CDR3 length: 13 amino acids. The germline CDR1 and CDR2 sequences are LNHDA and SQIVND (reference sequence). Trimming removed 6 bases from V and 2 bases from J, with 10 bases in between. The CDR3 loop is CASRGDKQETQYF. Written as DNA, the CDR3 is TGTGCCAGTAGGGGGGACAAGCAAGAGACCCAGTACTTC.

This chain links TRBV30 with TRBJ2-2; D is possibly TRBD1 (6 bases). CDR1 and CDR2 from the germline V gene are GTSNPN and SVGIG (reference sequence). The CDR3 covers 14 residues. This CDR3 is CAFVQGLNTGELFF. CDR3 nucleotide sequence: TGTGCTTTCGTGCAGGGGTTGAACACCGGGGAGCTGTTTTTT.

This clonotype came up many times. The V gene is TRBV20-1, the J gene TRBJ1-5; TRBD1 matches 8 bases. Germline V gene lookup returns CDR1 DFQATT and CDR2 SNEGSKA (reference sequence). The CDR3 sequence is 12 residues long. The V gene end was trimmed by 5 bases and the J gene end by 4 bases; junction bases not matched to a gene: 1. CDR3 loop: CSAYRGNQPQHF. In DNA, the CDR3 is TGCAGTGCTTACAGGGGGAATCAGCCCCAGCATTTT.

Many counts were recorded for this clonotype. V gene TRBV3-1 combines with J gene TRBJ2-7; 8 bases are shared with TRBD2. CDR1 and CDR2 (germline): LGHDT, YNNKEL (reference sequence). This CDR3 is built from 14 residues. After removal of 2 bases from V and 3 bases from J, the junction contained 3 bases not matched to a gene. The CDR3 sequence is CASSQMGLGYEQYF. The CDR3 DNA sequence: TGTGCCAGCAGCCAAATGGGACTAGGCTACGAGCAGTACTTC.

The chain uses TRBV3-1 and TRBJ1-1; 7 bases map to TRBD1. Germline CDR1 and CDR2: LGHDT and YNNKEL (reference sequence). This CDR3 region has 17 residues. V lost 3 bases and J lost 0; bases outside the gene matches: 10. CDR3 DNA: TGTGCCAGCAGCCACACACTGTTCGGACAGGTGAACACTGAAGCTTTCTTT. This codes for CASSHTLFGQVNTEAFF.

This clonotype has more than one count but fewer than ten. Here the CDR3 reads CASSVTGAGELFF. The CDR3 nucleotides are TGTGCCAGCAGCGTAACAGGGGCCGGGGAGCTGTTTTTT. The chain couples TRBV7-9 to TRBJ2-2; 7 bases match TRBD1. The CDR3 is 13 residues long. After removal of 5 bases from V and 6 bases from J, the junction contained 3 bases not matched to a gene. In germline, CDR1 is SEHNR, CDR2 FQNEAQ (reference sequence).

This clonotype was observed at least ten times. The gene calls are TRBV7-9 and TRBJ2-7, with D unresolved. Germline CDR1 reads SEHNR; CDR2 reads FQNEAQ (reference sequence). Deletions cut 6 bases from V and 1 base from J, with 10 bases between. The CDR3 runs to 13 residues. The CDR3, as DNA: TGTGCCAGCAGTTCCCCGGGTTCCTACGAGCAGTACTTC. Residues: CASSSPGSYEQYF.

This clonotype was seen ten or more times. The chain carries TRBV6-2 or TRBV6-3 and TRBJ1-2; 8 positions agree with TRBD1. The germline gives CDR1 MNHEY, CDR2 SVGEGT. J was trimmed by 4 bases and V by 4 bases; bases with no gene match: 5. The CDR3 consists of 14 residues. CDR3 coding DNA: TGTGCCAGCAGTTCCAGGGGGCGCACCTATGGCTACACCTTC. Residues: CASSSRGRTYGYTF.

The rearrangement joins TRBV12-3 or TRBV12-4 to TRBJ1-5; D call uncertain. V dropped 7 bases and J dropped 5 bases, with 15 bases sitting between them. The CDR3 has 14 amino acids. The CDR3 DNA reads as TGTGCCAGCACCTCCCGCGGGGTCCATCAGCCCCAGCATTTT. Its protein product is CASTSRGVHQPQHF.

Ten or more counts support this clonotype. The chain couples TRBV19 to TRBJ1-1; D is ambiguous. The CDR3 extends over 14 amino acids. V was trimmed by 3 bases and J by 5 bases, leaving 13 bases between them. From germline, CDR1 is LNHDA and CDR2 SQIVND (reference sequence). CDR3 in amino acids: CASSIGPSGTEAFF. The CDR3 region has the DNA TGTGCCAGTAGTATTGGGCCGTCGGGTACTGAAGCTTTCTTT.